The 21 T cell receptor beta chains reported below all come from one sample, sequenced in a study of T cell responses to AZD1222 COVID-19 vaccine. TCRdb keeps only in-frame clones here, not all; method: immunoSEQ multiplex PCR. The table shows roughly 150,000 clones, with 80% to 95% occurring only once. The sample was peripheral blood, taken on day 0 of AZD1222 vaccination. The receptors here all came from an adult in good health.

This clone was seen once. The J gene is TRBJ2-5, the V gene TRBV19; TRBD2 matches 9 bases. The CDR3 totals 14 residues. Per the germline V gene, CDR1 is LNHDA and CDR2 is SQIVND (reference sequence). With 5 bases clipped from V and 5 bases from J, the junction kept 6 bases outside the gene matches. The CDR3 nucleotides are TGTGCCAGTAGTCAGGGACTAGCCTTGGAGACCCAGTACTTC. Its protein is CASSQGLALETQYF.

The chain has TRBV2 and TRBJ2-1; the D gene is possibly TRBD1 (6 bases). Germline values: CDR1 SNHLY, CDR2 FYNNEI. The V end was cut by 8 bases, the J end by 8 bases, with 19 bases between. The CDR3 totals 14 residues. In DNA form, the CDR3 reads TGTGCCAGCGGAACTCACAGGGTCGTGGATGAGCAGTTCTTC. Residues: CASGTHRVVDEQFF.

J is TRBJ2-3 and V is TRBV7-9, with 7 bases identical to TRBD1. The CDR3 loop spans 15 amino acids. The junction had 11 bases not matched to a gene; V was cut back by 5 bases and J by 6 bases. Germline V gives CDR1 SEHNR, CDR2 FQNEAQ (reference sequence). The CDR3 DNA reads TGTGCCAGCAGCCTCCTCGGGACAGAGGGGGATACGCAGTATTTT. Translating gives CASSLLGTEGDTQYF.

This clone showed up just once. Its ends do not fully match the called genes, so a read error is possible. J is TRBJ2-4 and V is TRBV9; 7 bases are shared with TRBD2. CDR1 is SGDLS and CDR2 is YYNGEE in the germline V gene. The CDR3 is 16 residues long. CDR3 amino acids: CASGVDEGGSKNIQYF. In nucleotides, the CDR3 is TGTGCCAGCGGCGTAGATGAGGGAGGGAGCAAAAACATTCAGTACTTC.

The rearrangement uses TRBV30 and TRBJ2-6; 7 nucleotides agree with TRBD2. V lost 0 bases, J lost 0 bases, and 2 bases stayed unmatched. The CDR3 runs to 16 residues. CDR1 and CDR2 from the germline V gene are GTSNPN and SVGIG (reference sequence). The CDR3 loop reads CAWSVGGGSGANVLTF. The CDR3 DNA is TGTGCCTGGAGTGTAGGCGGGGGCTCTGGGGCCAACGTCCTGACTTTC.

The chain joins TRBV10-3 to TRBJ1-3; D gene uncertain. CDR3 size: 11 residues. The V gene lost 4 bases and the J gene lost 6 bases, with 4 bases spanning the gap. Germline-derived CDR1 and CDR2 are ENHRY and SYGVKD. The CDR3 is CAISGQNTIYF. The CDR3 DNA is TGTGCCATCAGTGGGCAAAACACCATATATTTT.

The chain uses TRBV6-2 or TRBV6-3 and TRBJ2-7, with D hard to call. The CDR3 has 12 amino acids. Per the germline V gene, CDR1 is MNHEY and CDR2 is SVGEGT. Trimming took 5 bases from V and 0 from J, leaving 5 bases between them. In nucleotides, the CDR3 is TGTGCCAGCAGTCAGAGCTCCTACGAGCAGTACTTC. Amino acid sequence: CASSQSSYEQYF.

The rearrangement uses TRBV27 and TRBJ1-6, with D possibly matching TRBD1 (5 bases). V lost 6 bases and J lost 3, with 15 bases in between. This CDR3 contains 16 residues. Germline V gives CDR1 MNHEY, CDR2 SMNVEV (reference sequence). The CDR3 DNA follows: TGTGCCAGCAGGGCAGGGAGCTCCATCTATAATTCACCCCTCCACTTT. Protein sequence: CASRAGSSIYNSPLHF.

This clone appeared a single time. The CDR3 protein is CASSLLGTSGYNEQFF. CDR3 in DNA: TGTGCCAGCAGTTTACTGGGGACTAGCGGGTACAATGAGCAGTTCTTC. The chain combines TRBV28 with TRBJ2-1, with 12 bases aligning to TRBD2. CDR3 length: 16 amino acids. Germline values: CDR1 MDHEN, CDR2 SYDVKM. J lost 4 bases, V lost 2 bases, and 3 bases had no gene match.

This clone showed up just once. V usage is TRBV9 and J usage is TRBJ1-1; possibly TRBD1 for D (6 bases). Germline CDR1 reads SGDLS; CDR2 reads YYNGEE. The CDR3 has 16 residues. The V end lost 0 bases, the J end lost 5 bases, and 17 bases lay between the germline ends. The CDR3 DNA reads TGTGCCAGCAGCGTAGAGCCTATGCAGGGGAGTACTGAAGCTTTCTTT. Its translation is CASSVEPMQGSTEAFF.

The V call is TRBV3-1 (or the pseudogene TRBV3-2), the J call TRBJ2-7, with D possibly matching TRBD1 (5 bases). The germline gives CDR1 LGHDT, CDR2 YNNKEL (reference sequence). Trimming removed 4 bases at V and 2 bases at J, with 12 bases between. The CDR3 runs to 14 residues. CDR3 loop: CASSLWTTAYEQYF. CDR3 sequence (DNA): TGTGCCAGCAGCCTTTGGACAACCGCCTACGAGCAGTACTTC.

The chain employs TRBV5-4 and TRBJ2-7, with 10 bases lining up with TRBD2. The trim removed 2 bases at V and 3 bases at J, leaving 8 bases unmatched. CDR1 is SGHNT and CDR2 is YYREEE in the germline V gene (reference sequence). The CDR3 is 16 residues long. DNA for the CDR3: TGTGCCAGCAGCTTTTTTCTAGCGGGGGACCTCTACGAGCAGTACTTC. Its protein is CASSFFLAGDLYEQYF.

The chain carries TRBV7-2 and TRBJ2-2, with TRBD1 matching 7 bases. Trimming removed 1 base from V and 4 bases from J; junction bases left unmatched: 3. CDR1 is SGHTA, CDR2 FQGNSA, per germline. This CDR3 has 15 amino acids. CDR3 loop: CASSLGQGFTGELFF. The CDR3, as DNA: TGTGCCAGCAGCTTAGGACAGGGCTTCACCGGGGAGCTGTTTTTT.

The genes are TRBV2 and TRBJ1-1; TRBD1 agrees at 9 bases. This CDR3 has 14 amino acids. CDR1 is SNHLY and CDR2 is FYNNEI in the germline V gene. V gave up 7 bases and J gave up 4 bases; unmatched junction bases: 7. CDR3 sequence: CASIRDRGGTEAFF. The DNA for the CDR3 is TGTGCCAGCATTCGAGACAGGGGGGGCACTGAAGCTTTCTTT.

About this clone: The sample contains more than one DNA sequence encoding this CDR3. The chain employs TRBV7-9 and TRBJ1-2; D is ambiguous. CDR1 and CDR2 from the germline V gene are SEHNR and FQNEAQ (reference sequence). Trimming shortened V by 5 bases and J by 7 bases, and 11 bases separated the two germline ends. CDR3 length: 12 residues. This CDR3 is CASSLPGGGYTF. For the CDR3, the DNA is TGTGCCAGCAGCCTTCCTGGTGGTGGCTACACCTTC.

The genes are TRBV2 and TRBJ1-2; perhaps TRBD1 as D (6 bases). This CDR3 contains 15 residues. Trimming cost V 4 bases and J 0 bases, with 12 bases left between them. Germline values: CDR1 SNHLY, CDR2 FYNNEI. For the CDR3, the DNA is TGTGCCAGCAGTGCGAGGGGGGAAGCTAACTATGGCTACACCTTC. It codes for CASSARGEANYGYTF.

This sequence joins TRBV7-9 and TRBJ2-3; weak D call: TRBD1 (6 bases). Germline-derived CDR1 and CDR2 are SEHNR and FQNEAQ (reference sequence). The V gene lost 1 base and the J gene lost 6 bases, with 23 bases spanning the gap. This CDR3 is 18 amino acids long. CDR3 nucleotide sequence: TGTGCCAGCAGCTTAGAACAGGGTAGTCTAAGTGGCTGGGATACGCAGTATTTT. Protein: CASSLEQGSLSGWDTQYF.

This chain links TRBV23-1 with TRBJ2-7; 7 nucleotides match TRBD1. TRBV23-1 is reported as an ORF; its role is uncertain. This CDR3 spans 21 amino acids. J gave up 3 bases and V 0 bases, and 23 bases lay outside the gene matches. The DNA for the CDR3 is TGCGCCAGCAGTCAATCGCCGCAGGGTAGGGGGCGAGAGAGTTCCTACTACGAGCAGTACTTC. Its translation is CASSQSPQGRGRESSYYEQYF.

The chain carries TRBV12-3 or TRBV12-4 and TRBJ1-1, with D hard to call. V shed 2 bases and J shed 7 bases, with 8 bases lying between them. The length of the CDR3 is 12 residues. The CDR3 sequence: CASSLRRNEAFF. In DNA form, the CDR3 reads TGTGCCAGCAGTTTACGACGGAATGAAGCTTTCTTT.

The CDR3 here is CASSPDESNYGYTF. The CDR3 nucleotides are TGTGCCAGCAGTCCGGACGAGAGTAACTATGGCTACACCTTC. V and J are TRBV2 and TRBJ1-2, with D unclear. V lost 5 bases and J 1 base, leaving 11 bases between the germline ends. CDR3 length: 14 residues. Germline V gene data show CDR1 as SNHLY and CDR2 as FYNNEI.

The V call is TRBV3-1 (or the pseudogene TRBV3-2), the J call TRBJ1-6, with unresolved D. V was trimmed by 1 base and J by 8 bases, leaving 12 bases between them. The CDR3 has 15 residues. Per germline, CDR1 LGHDT and CDR2 YNNKEL (reference sequence). This chain's CDR3 is CASSQVPSIDSPLHF. In DNA form, the CDR3 reads TGTGCCAGCAGCCAAGTTCCCAGTATCGATTCACCCCTCCACTTT.